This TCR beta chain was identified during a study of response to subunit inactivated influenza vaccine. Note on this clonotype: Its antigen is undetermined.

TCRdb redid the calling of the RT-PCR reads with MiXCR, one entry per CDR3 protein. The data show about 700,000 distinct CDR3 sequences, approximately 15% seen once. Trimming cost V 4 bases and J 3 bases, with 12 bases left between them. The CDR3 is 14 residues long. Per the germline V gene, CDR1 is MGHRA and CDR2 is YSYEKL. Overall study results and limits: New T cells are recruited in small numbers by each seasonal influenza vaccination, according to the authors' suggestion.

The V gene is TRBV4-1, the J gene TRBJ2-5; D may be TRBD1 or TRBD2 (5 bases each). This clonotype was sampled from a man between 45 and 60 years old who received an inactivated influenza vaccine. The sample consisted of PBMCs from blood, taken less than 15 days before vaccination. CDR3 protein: CASSPGPTKETQYF. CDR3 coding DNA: TGCGCCAGCAGCCCGGGACCGACTAAAGAGACCCAGTACTTC.